This T cell receptor beta chain was captured by sequencing in a study of shared clonotypes between healthy human individuals. As for the study in general: CD4 naive cells filled three plates per donor, CD4 memory three, CD8 naive two and CD8 memory one. Study-wide results and limits: Non-shared clonotypes were found to have lower generation probabilities than the clonotypes that were shared by all four of the sorted-subset donors. Represented diversity (both genetic and exposure-history) was limited by the small number of donors.

The CDR3 extends over 14 amino acids. CDR1 is PRHDT and CDR2 is FYEKMQ in the germline V gene (reference sequence). Trimming took off 5 bases at V and 1 base at J, with 12 bases between the two ends. Some clones are missing from TCRdb's copy, which holds only in-frame ones; the method was immunoSEQ multiplex PCR. The sample includes about 2.1 million clones, 93% of them seen just once. CD45RO-negative, CCR7-selected cells formed the naive CD8 fraction, which excluded terminally differentiated effector memory CD45RA+ cells. Adults of Caucasian background living in Nashville, Tennessee made up all donors. To note about this clone: No antigen is known for it.

This receptor was obtained from a man aged 18 to 30 in good health. Some clones in this sample may be carry-over from other donors' samples. The sequencing input was naive CD8+ T cells from PBMCs. The chain combines TRBV13 with TRBJ2-7, with D maybe TRBD1 (6 bases). CDR3 sequence reads: CASSANTGSYEQYF. CDR3 in DNA: TGTGCCAGCAGCGCCAACACAGGGTCCTACGAGCAGTACTTC.